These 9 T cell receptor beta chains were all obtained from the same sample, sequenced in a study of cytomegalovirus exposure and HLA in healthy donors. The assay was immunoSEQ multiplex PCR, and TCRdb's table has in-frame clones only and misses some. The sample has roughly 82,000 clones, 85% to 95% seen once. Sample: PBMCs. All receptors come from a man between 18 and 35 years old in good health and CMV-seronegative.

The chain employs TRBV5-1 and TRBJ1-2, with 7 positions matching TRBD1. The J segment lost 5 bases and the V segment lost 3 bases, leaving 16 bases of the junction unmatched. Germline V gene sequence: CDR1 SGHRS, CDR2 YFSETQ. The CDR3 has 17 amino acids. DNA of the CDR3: TGCGCCAGCAGCTGGGGCCCTACAGGGGTAGTGGGATATGGCTACACCTTC. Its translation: CASSWGPTGVVGYGYTF.

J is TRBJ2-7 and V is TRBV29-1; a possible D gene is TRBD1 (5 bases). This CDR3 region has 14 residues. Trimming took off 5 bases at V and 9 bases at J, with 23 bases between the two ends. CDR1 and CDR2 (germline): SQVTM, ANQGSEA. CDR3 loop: CSVSSSPGYTGQYF. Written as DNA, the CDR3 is TGCAGCGTTTCTTCATCACCAGGGTACACGGGGCAGTACTTC.

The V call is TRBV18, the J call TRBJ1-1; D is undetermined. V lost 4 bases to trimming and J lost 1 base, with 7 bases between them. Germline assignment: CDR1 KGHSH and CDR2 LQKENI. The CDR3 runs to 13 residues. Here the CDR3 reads CASSLEKNTEAFF. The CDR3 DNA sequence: TGTGCCAGCTCACTCGAGAAGAACACTGAAGCTTTCTTT.

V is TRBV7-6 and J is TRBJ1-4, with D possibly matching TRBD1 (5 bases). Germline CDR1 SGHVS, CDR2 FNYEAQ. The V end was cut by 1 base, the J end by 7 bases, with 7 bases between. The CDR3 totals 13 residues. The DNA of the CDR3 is TGTGCCAGCAGCTTAGGGGGCCGTGAAAAACTGTTTTTT. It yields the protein CASSLGGREKLFF.

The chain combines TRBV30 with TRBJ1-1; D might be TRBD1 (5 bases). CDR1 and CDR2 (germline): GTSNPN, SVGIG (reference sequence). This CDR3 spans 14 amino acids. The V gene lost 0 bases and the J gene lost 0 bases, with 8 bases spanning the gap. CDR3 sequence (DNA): TGTGCCTGGAGTGTACACAGGTTGAACACTGAAGCTTTCTTT. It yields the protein CAWSVHRLNTEAFF. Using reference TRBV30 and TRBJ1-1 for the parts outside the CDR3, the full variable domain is SQTIHQWPATLVQPVGSPLSLECTVEGTSNPNLYWYRQAAGRGLQLLFYSVGIGQISSEVPQNLSASRPQDRQFILSSKKLLLSDSGFYLCAWSVHRLNTEAFFGQGTRLTVV.

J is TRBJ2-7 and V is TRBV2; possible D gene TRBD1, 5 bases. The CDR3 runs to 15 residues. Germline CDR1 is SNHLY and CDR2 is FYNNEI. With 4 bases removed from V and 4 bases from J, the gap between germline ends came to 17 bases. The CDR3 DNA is TGTGCCAGCAGTGCCGAGACAGCGAACCCATACGAGCAGTACTTC. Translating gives CASSAETANPYEQYF.

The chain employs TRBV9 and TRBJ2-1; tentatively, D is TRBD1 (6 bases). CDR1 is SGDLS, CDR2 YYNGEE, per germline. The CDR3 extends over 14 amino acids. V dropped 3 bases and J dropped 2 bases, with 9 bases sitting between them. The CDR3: CASSGGGTYNEQFF. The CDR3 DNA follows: TGTGCCAGCAGCGGTGGGGGCACCTACAATGAGCAGTTCTTC.

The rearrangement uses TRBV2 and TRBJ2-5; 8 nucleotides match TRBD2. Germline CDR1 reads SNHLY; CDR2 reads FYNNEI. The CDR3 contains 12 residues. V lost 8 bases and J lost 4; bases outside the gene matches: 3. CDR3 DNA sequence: TGTGCCAGCGGGCGGGGGGTAGAGACCCAGTACTTC. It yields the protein CASGRGVETQYF.

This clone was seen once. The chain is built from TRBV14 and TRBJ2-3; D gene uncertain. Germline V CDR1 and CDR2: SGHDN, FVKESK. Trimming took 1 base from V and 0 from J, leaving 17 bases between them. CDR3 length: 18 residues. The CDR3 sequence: CASSQVDRHRLSTDTQYF. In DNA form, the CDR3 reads TGTGCCAGCAGCCAAGTTGACCGACACCGTCTAAGCACAGATACGCAGTATTTT.